The rows below give T cell receptor beta chains drawn from one sample of a study of CD8+ T cells in alopecia areata. Assay: immunoSEQ multiplex PCR; the TCRdb copy retains only in-frame clones and omits some. The sample holds about 110,000 clones, 58% seen once. Sequenced input: NKG2D-low CD8+ T cells sorted from blood. The receptors derive from a human donor with alopecia areata. CDR3s include the opening cysteine and the closing phenylalanine or tryptophan. Fields, in order: CDR3 DNA, CDR3 protein, D gene, clone size, V gene, J gene. The D gene is left open where the match is weak. A clone size is listed for some rows: how often the clone was seen (once, few, many), or a class if it is expanded.

TGTGCCAGCGGTGATAGCGGGATTTTCTACGAGCAGTACTTC	CASGDSGIFYEQYF	TRBD2	NA	TRBV27	TRBJ2-7
TGTGCCAGCAGCATGCATAACACAGATACGCAGTATTTT	CASSMHNTDTQYF	NA	NA	TRBV7-3	TRBJ2-3
TGTGCCACCGGGGGTCCGGGCAATGAGCAGTTCTTC	CATGGPGNEQFF	NA	NA	TRBV15	TRBJ2-1
TGTGCCAGCAGTTATTCGGACGGTTTGAACACTGAAGCTTTCTTT	CASSYSDGLNTEAFF	NA	NA	TRBV6-5	TRBJ1-1
TGTGCCAGCGATCGTGGGAACACCGGGGAGCTGTTTTTT	CASDRGNTGELFF	NA	NA	TRBV28	TRBJ2-2
TGTGCCAGCAGGGCAGGTTCGGCTAATGAAAAACTGTTTTTT	CASRAGSANEKLFF	NA	NA	TRBV7-9	TRBJ1-4
TGTGCCAGCAGCGTAGAGGGGCTAGCGGGCCACACAGATACGCAGTATTTT	CASSVEGLAGHTDTQYF	TRBD2	NA	TRBV9	TRBJ2-3
TGTGCCAGCAGCTTGGGGGTAGCTTCGGGGGAGCAGTTCTTC	CASSLGVASGEQFF	NA	NA	TRBV13	TRBJ2-1
TGTGCCAGCACAAACCAGGGGGTAGCCGGCAATAATGAAAAACTGTTTTTT	CASTNQGVAGNNEKLFF	TRBD1	NA	TRBV28	TRBJ1-4
TGTGCTAGTGGTGGGGCGGTCCCCGTCCTACAGGGGGAAAGCCCCTACGAGCAGTACTTC	CASGGAVPVLQGESPYEQYF	TRBD1	NA	TRBV12-5	TRBJ2-7
TGTGCCAGCAGCCAAGTGAATGAGCAGTTCTTC	CASSQVNEQFF	NA	NA	TRBV14	TRBJ2-1
TGTGCCTGGAGTGTAGATAGCAATCAGCCCCAGCATTTT	CAWSVDSNQPQHF	NA	few	TRBV30	TRBJ1-5
TGTGCCAGCACTGCAACACCTAATCAGCCCCAGCATTTT	CASTATPNQPQHF	NA	NA	TRBV5-5	TRBJ1-5
TGTGCCACCAGCAAGGCGGGGGGGGAAGATACGCAGTATTTT	CATSKAGGEDTQYF	TRBD2	NA	TRBV15	TRBJ2-3
TGCGCCAGCAGCAGGGACAGTAGCAATCAGCCCCAGCATTTT	CASSRDSSNQPQHF	TRBD1	NA	TRBV5-1	TRBJ1-5
TGTGCCAGCAGTCACCCTGGCGGGGACACTGAAGCTTTCTTT	CASSHPGGDTEAFF	NA	NA	TRBV4-2	TRBJ1-1
TGTGCCAGCAGTGCTCCGGGACGGGTCACCGACGAGCAGTACTTC	CASSAPGRVTDEQYF	NA	NA	TRBV25-1	TRBJ2-7
TGTGCCAGCAGCCTCATAGCGGGAGGGTACAATGAGCAGTTCTTC	CASSLIAGGYNEQFF	TRBD2	few	TRBV28	TRBJ2-1
TGCGCCAGCAGCTTGGCACCACCGGGACTAGAGAATGAGCAGTTCTTC	CASSLAPPGLENEQFF	TRBD2	NA	TRBV5-1	TRBJ2-1
TGTGCAGCCCGCTGGGGGAAAGGGCAGTTCTTC	CAARWGKGQFF	NA	NA	TRBV5-4	TRBJ2-1
TGTGCCAGCCTCCCCCTATCCTGGACAGGGGAGACTGGGGCCAACGTCCTGACTTTC	CASLPLSWTGETGANVLTF	TRBD1	NA	TRBV28	TRBJ2-6
TGCGCCAGCAGCCAGGGCCCGGGGCAAGGTCAGCCCCAGCATTTT	CASSQGPGQGQPQHF	NA	once	TRBV4-1	TRBJ1-5
TGTGCCAGCAGTGCCGGGACTAGGGGTGAGCAGTTCTTC	CASSAGTRGEQFF	TRBD2	NA	TRBV6-5	TRBJ2-1
TGCGCCAGCAGCTTAGGCAATGAGCAGTTCTTC	CASSLGNEQFF	NA	NA	TRBV5-1	TRBJ2-1
TGTGCCAGTACCACAACAGGGATCGGCTACACCTTC	CASTTTGIGYTF	NA	NA	TRBV19	TRBJ1-2